This T cell receptor (beta chain) was captured in a study of T cells after yellow fever vaccination. The study's findings and limits: Of the clonotypes, a small share occurred in both CD4 and CD8 compartments. Boosting was followed by the reappearance of most primary-vaccination clones (approximately 97% CD4, 85% to 90% CD8).

The table lists this clonotype with a few counts. The target antigen is unknown. TCR cDNA, made by 5'RACE template switching, carried an added universal primer site and UMIs. TCRdb re-called the 5' RACE reads with MiXCR, one entry per CDR3 protein. Here the sample spans roughly 240,000 distinct CDR3 sequences, over 6.5% being singletons. Germline CDR1 and CDR2: SGHRS and YFSETQ. Trimming cost V 5 bases and J 2 bases; bases outside gene matches: 9. There are 15 residues in the CDR3. The source of this sequence is a man aged 30 to 39 who received the YFV17D yellow fever vaccine. This chain connects TRBV5-1 to TRBJ2-5, with 7 bases lining up with TRBD1. The sequencing used CD4+ T cells sorted from PBMCs, collected on the day of the yellow fever booster vaccination. CDR3 coding DNA: TGCGCCAGCAGGCCCGGGACAGCAGGACAAGAGACCCAGTACTTC. Residues: CASRPGTAGQETQYF.